These T cell receptor beta chains were read from a single sample in a study of cytomegalovirus exposure and HLA in healthy donors. Method: immunoSEQ multiplex PCR; TCRdb's copy keeps in-frame clones and lacks some. In the table there are fewer than 400,000 clones, 88% of which are singletons. The specimen sequenced was PBMCs. The receptor set was obtained from a young man in good health and CMV-seronegative. Both conserved end residues are part of each CDR3. D genes are given only for firm matches. Clone size is given for some rows only: seen once, a few or many times, or a class if the clone is expanded.

-,TRBD1,TRBJ1-2,TRBV6-6,TGTGCCAGCAGGGGACAGGGGGCGGATGGCTACACCTTC,CASRGQGADGYTF
-,TRBD1,TRBJ1-2,TRBV18,TGTGCCAGCTCACCACTCGGGACAGGAAAGGACTATGGCTACACCTTC,CASSPLGTGKDYGYTF
-,-,TRBJ1-1,TRBV5-5,TGTGCCAGCAGTTGGGGCTTGGGCACTGAAGCTTTCTTT,CASSWGLGTEAFF
-,-,TRBJ2-2,TRBV5-1,TGCGCCAGCGGCAGGGGAAACACCGGGGAGCTGTTTTTT,CASGRGNTGELFF
-,-,TRBJ1-2,TRBV5-1,TGCGCCAGCAGCAAGAGCGACAGGATCACTAACTATGGCTACACCTTC,CASSKSDRITNYGYTF
-,-,TRBJ2-1,TRBV6-5,TGTGCCAGCAGTTCTACGGGACAAGTTTTTGATGAGCAGTTCTTC,CASSSTGQVFDEQFF
-,-,TRBJ2-5,TRBV9,TGTGCCAGCAGCGTGTCGCGCGGGACAGACCAAGAGACCCAGTACTTC,CASSVSRGTDQETQYF
-,-,TRBJ2-7,TRBV10-3,TGTGCCATCAGTGGTTCAGGCCACTCCTACGAGCAGTACTTC,CAISGSGHSYEQYF
few,-,TRBJ1-1,TRBV19,TGTGCCAGTGGCCTCCGGGACACTGAAGCTTTCTTT,CASGLRDTEAFF
-,-,TRBJ2-5,TRBV27,TGTGCCAGCATGACAGGGACTCGAGAGACCCAGTACTTC,CASMTGTRETQYF
-,-,TRBJ1-4,TRBV5-1,TGCGCCAGCAGCGACGGCAGGGCAACTAATGAAAAACTGTTTTTT,CASSDGRATNEKLFF
once,-,TRBJ2-2,TRBV9,TGTGCCAGCAGCCCAAGGGGGTGGGGGAACACCGGGGAGCTGTTTTTT,CASSPRGWGNTGELFF
-,-,TRBJ1-1,TRBV19,TGTGCCAGTAGTATCGAGACAGGCACTGAAGCTTTCTTT,CASSIETGTEAFF
-,TRBD1,TRBJ2-7,TRBV4-1,TGCGCCAGCAGCTACCCGGGACAGGGGAACGAGCAGTACTTC,CASSYPGQGNEQYF
-,TRBD2,TRBJ2-3,TRBV5-1,TGCGCCAGCAGCTTTGCGGGGGGGCCAGATACGCAGTATTTT,CASSFAGGPDTQYF
-,TRBD2,TRBJ2-3,TRBV10-1,TGCGCCAGCAGCGATACTAGCGGGGGGTTAACAGATACGCAGTATTTT,CASSDTSGGLTDTQYF
-,TRBD1,TRBJ2-3,TRBV4-1,TGCGCCAGCAGCCGAACGACAGGGTCGGGCACAGATACGCAGTATTTT,CASSRTTGSGTDTQYF
few,TRBD1,TRBJ1-5,TRBV2,TGTGCCAGCACAGGGACAGAGAATCAGCCCCAGCATTTT,CASTGTENQPQHF
-,-,TRBJ2-7,TRBV7-8,TGTGCCAGCAGCCCTAGGGAGGCCTACGAGCAGTACTTC,CASSPREAYEQYF
-,-,TRBJ1-5,TRBV30,TGTGCCTGGAGTGTACGGTTGGGAGGAGAGCCCCAGCATTTT,CAWSVRLGGEPQHF
once,TRBD1,TRBJ1-2,TRBV4-1,TGCGCCAGCAGCCCTTGGACAGGCCAACACTATGGCTACACCTTC,CASSPWTGQHYGYTF
-,TRBD1,TRBJ1-5,TRBV30,TGTGCCTGGAGTGCACGGGGACAGGTCAGCAATCAGCCCCAGCATTTT,CAWSARGQVSNQPQHF
-,TRBD1,TRBJ1-2,TRBV7-2,TGTGCCAGCAGCACGACAGGGGGCGGCTATGGCTACACCTTC,CASSTTGGGYGYTF
-,-,TRBJ2-7,TRBV7-5,TGTGCCAGAAGCCCAGTCACGGGGCCTAGCGGGGGGGAAAACTACGAGCAGTACTTC,CARSPVTGPSGGENYEQYF
-,-,TRBJ1-2,TRBV4-2,TGTGCCAGCAGCCAAGATAGGGGCGGGGGTTATGGCTACACCTTC,CASSQDRGGGYGYTF
-,-,TRBJ1-1,TRBV5-1,TGCGCCAGCAGCCCAGGAACTCTTAGCGTGAACACTGAAGCTTTCTTT,CASSPGTLSVNTEAFF
-,TRBD1,TRBJ2-7,TRBV18,TGTGCCAGCTCCCGCGGACAGGGGAAAGAACCCTACGAGCAGTACTTC,CASSRGQGKEPYEQYF
-,-,TRBJ1-2,TRBV9,TGTGCCAGCAGCCCCAACACACGCCATGGCTACACCTTC,CASSPNTRHGYTF
-,TRBD1,TRBJ1-5,TRBV5-5,TGTGCCAGCAGCTTGGACTCCGGGACAGGGGGCATGCCCCAGCATTTT,CASSLDSGTGGMPQHF
-,TRBD1,TRBJ1-1,TRBV5-1,TGCGCCAGCAGCTTGGGAACAGGGGGCTATAACACTGAAGCTTTCTTT,CASSLGTGGYNTEAFF
few,TRBD1,TRBJ1-6,TRBV5-4,TGTGCCAGCAGCGTGGACAGGGGAGCCTCACCCCTCCACTTT,CASSVDRGASPLHF
-,-,TRBJ2-6,TRBV7-9,TGTGCCAGCAGCCTCAGCTCGGGGGAGACTGGGGCCAACGTCCTGACTTTC,CASSLSSGETGANVLTF
once,TRBD1,TRBJ1-1,TRBV6-1,TGTGCCAGCAGTGAATCTTGGGTACAGGGGATGAACACTGAAGCTTTCTTT,CASSESWVQGMNTEAFF
-,-,TRBJ2-7,TRBV11-2,TGTGCCAGCAGCTTCGACTTTGAGGACAGCTACGAGCAGTACTTC,CASSFDFEDSYEQYF
-,TRBD2,TRBJ2-1,TRBV18,TGTGCCAGCTCACTTAGCGGGGGCCCCTACAATGAGCAGTTCTTC,CASSLSGGPYNEQFF
few,-,TRBJ2-1,TRBV5-6,TGTGCCAGCAGCTTGGTCGGGGGCTCCTACAATGAGCAGTTCTTC,CASSLVGGSYNEQFF
-,-,TRBJ1-2,TRBV11-2,TGTGCCAGCAGCCTGGGGGGGGGCCAAGGCTACACCTTC,CASSLGGGQGYTF
once,-,TRBJ1-1,TRBV27,TGTGCCAGCAGTTTATCTCAAAACGATATGGGGATGGGGGGGCTCACTGAAGCTTTCTTT,CASSLSQNDMGMGGLTEAFF
-,TRBD1,TRBJ2-7,TRBV2,TGTGCCAGCAGCTCGGACAGGGAGGACTACGAGCAGTACTTC,CASSSDREDYEQYF
-,TRBD1,TRBJ1-1,TRBV18,TGTGCCAGCTCAGTAGGACAGGGTATGAACACTGAAGCTTTCTTT,CASSVGQGMNTEAFF
-,-,TRBJ1-6,TRBV4-1,TGCGCCAGCAGCCAAAAATCGACACGAAGGAATTCACCCCTCCACTTT,CASSQKSTRRNSPLHF
-,-,TRBJ2-6,TRBV5-4,TGTGCCAGCAGCTTGGGGCAGATCCCTGGGGCCAACGTCCTGACTTTC,CASSLGQIPGANVLTF
-,-,TRBJ2-2,TRBV15,TGTGCCACCAGCAGAGATTCCGGGACAAGGGAGCTGTTTTTT,CATSRDSGTRELFF
-,TRBD1,TRBJ1-2,TRBV19,TGTGCCAGTAGTATTATGGCAGGGGGCGCCGGCGGCTACACCTTC,CASSIMAGGAGGYTF
few,TRBD1,TRBJ1-6,TRBV6-4,TGTGCCAGCAGTGACTCTTCCGGACAGGGCCATTCACCCCTCCACTTT,CASSDSSGQGHSPLHF
-,-,TRBJ1-1,TRBV27,TGTGCCAGCAGTTTAGATGCGGTAGGCACTGAAGCTTTCTTT,CASSLDAVGTEAFF
-,TRBD1,TRBJ1-2,TRBV7-9,TGTGCCAGCAGCTCAGGGACAGACCCTTATGGCTACACCTTC,CASSSGTDPYGYTF